The T cell receptor (beta chain) described here comes from a study of beta chain features in type 1 diabetes. In the study overall: Cell yields, gender and age were comparable in patients and healthy donors.

Germline CDR1 LGHNA, CDR2 YNFKEQ. The CDR3 totals 17 residues. On this clone: Its cognate antigen is unknown. Germline and junction disagree at one end, which may indicate a read error.

Since all of the isolated RNA was reverse transcribed, expressed TCRB transcripts were what got sequenced. Using immunoSEQ multiplex PCR, the repertoire was profiled, and TCRdb retains in-frame clones only, with some absent. This table has 900,000 or so clones, under 20% appearing once. The authors sorted CD4+ naive, central memory, regulatory and stem cell-like memory cells via CD45RO/CCR7/CD25/CD127/CD95/CD27. Sort purity for all populations was recorded as exceeding 98%. General study results and limits: Compared to healthy donors, patients appeared to have naive, central memory and Treg TCRB repertoires that were more alike.

The sample taken for sequencing was naive CD4+ T cells from blood. The receptor was isolated from a woman younger than 30 in good health. V is TRBV4-2 and J is TRBJ2-7; TRBD2 agrees at 7 bases. CDR3 protein: CANSQVLGEGIRREQYF. CDR3 coding DNA: TGTGCCAACAGCCAAGTTTTGGGGGAGGGCATAAGACGGGAGCAGTACTTC.